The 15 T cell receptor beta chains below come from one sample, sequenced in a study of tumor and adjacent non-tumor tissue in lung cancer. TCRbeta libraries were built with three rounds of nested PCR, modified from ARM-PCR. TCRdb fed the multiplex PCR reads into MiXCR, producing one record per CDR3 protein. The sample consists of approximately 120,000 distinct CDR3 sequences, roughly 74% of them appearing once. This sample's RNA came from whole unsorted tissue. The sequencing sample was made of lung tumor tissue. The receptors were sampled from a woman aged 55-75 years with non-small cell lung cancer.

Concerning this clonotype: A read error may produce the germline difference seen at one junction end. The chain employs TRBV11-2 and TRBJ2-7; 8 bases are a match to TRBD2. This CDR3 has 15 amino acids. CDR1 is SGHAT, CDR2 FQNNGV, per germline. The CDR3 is CASNYGTSGSYKQYF. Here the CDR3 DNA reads TGTGCTAGCAACTACGGGACTAGTGGGAGCTACAAGCAGTACTTT.

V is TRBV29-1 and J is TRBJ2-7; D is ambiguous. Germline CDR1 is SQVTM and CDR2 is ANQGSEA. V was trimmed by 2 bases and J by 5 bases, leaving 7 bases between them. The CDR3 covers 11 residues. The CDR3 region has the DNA TGCAGCGTTGAAAATCAGGACGAGCAGTACTTC. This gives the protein CSVENQDEQYF.

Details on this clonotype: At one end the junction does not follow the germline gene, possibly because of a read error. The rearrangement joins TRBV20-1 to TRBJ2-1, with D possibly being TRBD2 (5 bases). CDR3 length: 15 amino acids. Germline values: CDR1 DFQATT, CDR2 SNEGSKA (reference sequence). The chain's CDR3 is CSVRDIEGVGDEQFF. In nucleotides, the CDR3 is TGCAGTGTTAGAGATATAGAGGGAGTCGGGGATGAGCAGTTCTTC.

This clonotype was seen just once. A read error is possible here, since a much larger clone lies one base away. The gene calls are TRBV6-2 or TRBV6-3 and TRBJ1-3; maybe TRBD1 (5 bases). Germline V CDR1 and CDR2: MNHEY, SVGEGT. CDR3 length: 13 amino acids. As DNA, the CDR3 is TGTGTCAGCAGGGTAGCTTCTGGAAACACCATATATTTT. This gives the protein CVSRVASGNTIYF.

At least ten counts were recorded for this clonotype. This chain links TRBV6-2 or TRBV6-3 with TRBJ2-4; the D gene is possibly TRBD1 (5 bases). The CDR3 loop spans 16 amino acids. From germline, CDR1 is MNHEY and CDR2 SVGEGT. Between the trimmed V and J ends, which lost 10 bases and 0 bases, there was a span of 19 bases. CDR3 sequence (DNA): TGTGCCACCCGAAAAGACAGCCGTCTAGCCAAAAACATTCAGTACTTC. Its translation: CATRKDSRLAKNIQYF.

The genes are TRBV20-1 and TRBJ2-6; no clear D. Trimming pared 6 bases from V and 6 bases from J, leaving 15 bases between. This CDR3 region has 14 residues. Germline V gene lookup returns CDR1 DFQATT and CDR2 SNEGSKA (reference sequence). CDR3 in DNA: TGCAGTGCGCCCAAGGGAACCGCGGCCAACGTCCTGACTTTC. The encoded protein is CSAPKGTAANVLTF.

Here the CDR3 reads CASRSRNKKLFF. The CDR3, as DNA: TGTGCCAGCAGATCCAGAAATAAAAAACTGTTTTTT. J is TRBJ1-4 and V is TRBV28, with D unresolved. The CDR3 covers 12 residues. Trimming stripped 6 bases from V and 9 bases from J, with 11 bases between. Germline V gene lookup returns CDR1 MDHEN and CDR2 SYDVKM. Full variable domain (rest looked up from reference TRBV28 and TRBJ1-4): DVKVTQSSRYLVKRTGEKVFLECVQDMDHENMFWYRQDPGLGLRLIYFSYDVKMKEKGDIPEGYSVSREKKERFSLILESASTNQTSMYLCASRSRNKKLFFGSGTQLSVL.

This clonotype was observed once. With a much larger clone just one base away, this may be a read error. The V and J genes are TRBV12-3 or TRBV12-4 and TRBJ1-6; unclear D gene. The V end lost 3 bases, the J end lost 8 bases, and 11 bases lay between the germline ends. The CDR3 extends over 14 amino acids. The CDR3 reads CASSFKLVDSPLHF. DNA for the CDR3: TGTGCCAGCAGTTTCAAGCTGGTAGATTCACCCCTCCACTTT.

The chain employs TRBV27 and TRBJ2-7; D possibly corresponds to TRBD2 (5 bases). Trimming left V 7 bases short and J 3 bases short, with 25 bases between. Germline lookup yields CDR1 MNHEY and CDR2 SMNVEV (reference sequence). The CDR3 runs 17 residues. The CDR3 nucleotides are TGTGCCAGCACCCCATCGGCCGGACTCCCAACAAGCTACGAGCAGTACTTC. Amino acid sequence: CASTPSAGLPTSYEQYF.

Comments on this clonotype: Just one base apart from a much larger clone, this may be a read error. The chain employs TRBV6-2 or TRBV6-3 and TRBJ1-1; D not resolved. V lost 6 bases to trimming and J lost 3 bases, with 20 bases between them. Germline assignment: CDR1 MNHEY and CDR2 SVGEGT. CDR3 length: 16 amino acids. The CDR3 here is CASSPWIGVMYTEAFF. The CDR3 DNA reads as TGTGCCAGCAGCCCCTGGATCGGGGTTATGTACACTGAAGCTTTCTTT.

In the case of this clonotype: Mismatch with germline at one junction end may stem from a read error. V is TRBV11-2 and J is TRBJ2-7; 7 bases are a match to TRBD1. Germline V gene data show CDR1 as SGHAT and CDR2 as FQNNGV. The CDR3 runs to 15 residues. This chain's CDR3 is CASNSRTGPSYEQYF. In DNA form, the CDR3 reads TGTGCTAGCAACTCCCGGACAGGACCCTCCTACGAGCAGTACTTC.

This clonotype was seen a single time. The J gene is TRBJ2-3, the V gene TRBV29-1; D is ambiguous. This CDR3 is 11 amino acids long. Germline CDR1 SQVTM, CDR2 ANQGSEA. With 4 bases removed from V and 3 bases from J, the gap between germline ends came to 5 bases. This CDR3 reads CSVGSTDTQYF. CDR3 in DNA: TGCAGCGTTGGATCGACAGATACGCAGTATTTT.

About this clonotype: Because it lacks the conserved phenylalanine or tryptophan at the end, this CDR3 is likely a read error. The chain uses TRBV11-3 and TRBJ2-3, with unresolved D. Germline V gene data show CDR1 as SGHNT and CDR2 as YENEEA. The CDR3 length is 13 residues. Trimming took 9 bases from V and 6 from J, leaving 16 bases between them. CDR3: CASRKSQGDTQYC. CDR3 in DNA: TGTGCCAGTAGAAAGAGTCAAGGTGATACGCAGTATTGT.

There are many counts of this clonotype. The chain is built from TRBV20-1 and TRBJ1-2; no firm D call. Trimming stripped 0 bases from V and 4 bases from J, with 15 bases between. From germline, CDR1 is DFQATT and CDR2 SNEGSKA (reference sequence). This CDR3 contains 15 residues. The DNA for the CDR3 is TGCAGTGCTAGAGATGGGAGACACCTTTTCTATGGCTACACCTTC. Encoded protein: CSARDGRHLFYGYTF.

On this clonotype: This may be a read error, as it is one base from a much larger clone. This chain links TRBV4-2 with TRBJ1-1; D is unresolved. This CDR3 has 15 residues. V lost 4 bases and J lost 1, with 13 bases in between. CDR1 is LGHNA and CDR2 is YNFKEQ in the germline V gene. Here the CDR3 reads CASSPMIGKNTEAFF. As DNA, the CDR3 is TGTGCCAGCAGCCCGATGATAGGGAAGAACACTGAAGCTTTCTTT.